This T cell receptor beta chain was observed in a study of blood T cells in healthy people across ages. For the study at large: About one barcoded TCR beta cDNA was captured per two T cells.

Between the trimmed V and J ends, which lost 2 bases and 1 base, there was a span of 3 bases. Per germline, CDR1 ENHRY and CDR2 SYGVKD. The CDR3 has 12 amino acids. Then a second PCR, running about 6 to 11 cycles, was carried out with a sample-barcoded 5' primer and a J-beta primer mix. Each TCR beta cDNA got a 12-nucleotide random molecular identifier. MiXCR, run by TCRdb on the 5' RACE reads, gives a single entry per CDR3 protein. The data show 1.2 million to 1.5 million distinct CDR3 sequences, 40% to 50% seen once. At least ten counts were recorded for this clonotype. Every donor gave 9 to 10 milliliters of peripheral blood.

The rearrangement uses TRBV10-3 and TRBJ2-7; D is unclear. The source material was blood. The sequence came from a woman aged 18-30 years in good health. The CDR3 bases are TGTGCCATCAGTGAGAATTCCTACGAGCAGTACTTC. Its translation is CAISENSYEQYF.